Listed below are T cell receptor beta chains from one sample, sequenced in a study of blood T cell repertoires in COVID-19. Clones were read by immunoSEQ multiplex PCR, and TCRdb kept only the in-frame ones, dropping some. The sample comprises 15,000 to 20,000 clones, about 90% of which are singletons, and about 4.5% rests with the top ten. The sequenced material came from peripheral blood. Source of these receptors: a man aged 55 to 70 with active COVID-19. The CDR3 runs from the conserved cysteine through the conserved F or W.

j_call v_call cdr3_aa
TRBJ1-5 TRBV12-3/TRBV12-4 CASSPKGNQPQHF
TRBJ1-6 TRBV14 CASSQVGGWGNSPLHF
TRBJ2-3 TRBV2 CASSLLADTQYF
TRBJ2-2 TRBV3-1/TRBV3-2 CASSRTSGGSGELFF
TRBJ2-1 TRBV27 CASSLRPGGNEQFF
TRBJ2-1 TRBV7-3 CASSFAWNEQFF
TRBJ1-2 TRBV2 CAGMGGNRGYTF
TRBJ2-7 TRBV2 CASSDASGVVEQYF
TRBJ2-1 TRBV28 CASSLGGLSDEQFF
TRBJ2-1 TRBV3-1/TRBV3-2 CASSQELAGGSLSFF
TRBJ1-6 TRBV5-1 CASSQGQGGNSPLHF
TRBJ1-3 TRBV6-1 CASSDTAGLGNTIYF
TRBJ2-1 TRBV27 CASSFGGISSYNEQFF
TRBJ2-7 TRBV19 CASSIGGPSYEQYF
TRBJ1-1 TRBV4-1 CASSQVLTINTEAFF
TRBJ1-4 TRBV7-9 CASSLLARGEEKLFF
TRBJ2-2 TRBV5-1 CASSLVPAGELFF
TRBJ2-3 TRBV4-1 CASSPRTGAGGDTQYF
TRBJ2-1 TRBV5-4 CASSTGTSGGPNEQFF
TRBJ2-1 TRBV19 CASSRDRYNEQFF
TRBJ2-5 TRBV6-6 CASSTSRTGGLETQYF
TRBJ2-5 TRBV11-2 CATSRAGETQYF
TRBJ1-1 TRBV7-9 CASRSTERIEAFF
TRBJ1-2 TRBV7-9 CASSLGGDFYSYGYTF
TRBJ1-3 TRBV4-1 CASSQPSGTASSGNTIYF
TRBJ1-1 TRBV5-4 CASSPARELVAFF
TRBJ2-7 TRBV2 CASSVIRGIEQYF
TRBJ2-1 TRBV6-1 CASSELGSAGGSVGEQFF
TRBJ1-1 TRBV24-1 CATSDNRDRRTEAFF
TRBJ1-1 TRBV6-5 CASSSGLNTEAFF
TRBJ2-2 TRBV2 CASSDELAGGTGELFF
TRBJ2-2 TRBV4-2 CASSQVQRGGDTGELFF
TRBJ1-6 TRBV27 CASGENSPLHF
TRBJ1-6 TRBV5-1 CASSPRDRVTLHF
TRBJ1-2 TRBV5-6 CASSGGQGDYGYTF
TRBJ1-1 TRBV18 CASSPQGAPRDTEAFF
TRBJ1-5 TRBV11-2 CASSLVSGSNQPQHF
TRBJ2-5 TRBV2 CASTPTGMRETQYF
TRBJ2-1 TRBV28 CASSFLTTGGLFF
TRBJ2-3 TRBV15 CATSSPSGGGTDTQYF
TRBJ1-5 TRBV12-3/TRBV12-4 CASSQGNQPQHF
TRBJ1-2 TRBV6-5 CASRSTGDYGYTF
TRBJ1-1 TRBV19 CASSTQGLRMNTEAFF
TRBJ1-1 TRBV6-5 CASSYSPGGSTEAFF
TRBJ2-1 TRBV19 CASSGTGSSYNEQFF
TRBJ2-5 TRBV6-2/TRBV6-3 CASSPLSYQETQYF
TRBJ1-4 TRBV6-5 CASSQLGSLNEKLFF
TRBJ2-7 TRBV27 CASSNRRDSTYEQYF
TRBJ2-2 TRBV10-3 CARKQGAQNTGELFF
TRBJ2-7 TRBV18 CASSGGGEQYF
TRBJ2-1 TRBV6-1 CASSDGSGGSYNEQFF
TRBJ2-7 TRBV5-1 CASRSGQGAYEQYF
TRBJ2-3 TRBV6-2/TRBV6-3 CASSYPLEPPDTQYF
TRBJ1-1 TRBV4-1 CASSQTKNRGPHLNTEAFF
TRBJ2-4 TRBV6-5 CASRGTFRKNIQYF
TRBJ1-1 TRBV10-1 CASSPGGTMTEAFF
TRBJ2-3 TRBV5-1 CASSSQGTDTQYF
TRBJ1-2 TRBV29-1 CSVAWTGGFQYGYTF
TRBJ1-2 TRBV27 CASQTGMGNLNGYTF
TRBJ1-2 TRBV28 CASSLGMDTNYGYTF